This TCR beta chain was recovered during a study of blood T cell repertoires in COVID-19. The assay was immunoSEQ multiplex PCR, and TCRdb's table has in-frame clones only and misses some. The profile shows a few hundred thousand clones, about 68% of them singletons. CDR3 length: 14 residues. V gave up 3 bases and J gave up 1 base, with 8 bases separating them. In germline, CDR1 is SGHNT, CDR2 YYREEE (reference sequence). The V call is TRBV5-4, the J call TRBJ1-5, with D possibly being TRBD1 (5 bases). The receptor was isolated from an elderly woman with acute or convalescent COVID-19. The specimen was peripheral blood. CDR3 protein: CASSSQGSNQPQHF. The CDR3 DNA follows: TGTGCCAGCAGCTCCCAGGGCAGCAATCAGCCCCAGCATTTT.